Below, 8 T cell receptor beta chains from the same sample are listed, as sequenced in a study of CD8 T cells in ankylosing spondylitis. TCRdb re-called the 5' RACE reads through MiXCR, storing one row per CDR3 protein. The top ten hold around 13% of the sample, which has about 360,000 distinct CDR3 sequences, roughly 20% seen once. The sequencing input was blood, either unsorted or a sorted T cell fraction (not recorded which). The receptors here all came from a male donor with ankylosing spondylitis or in good health (not recorded which).

This clonotype was counted a few times. This chain connects TRBV20-1 to TRBJ2-2, with D possibly matching TRBD1 (6 bases). Trimming pared 8 bases from V and 3 bases from J, leaving 13 bases between. Germline CDR1 DFQATT, CDR2 SNEGSKA (reference sequence). This CDR3 is built from 13 residues. The CDR3 loop is CSITGYDTGELFF. DNA of the CDR3: TGCAGTATCACAGGGTATGACACCGGGGAGCTGTTTTTT.

This chain joins TRBV4-1 and TRBJ2-3; 7 nucleotides agree with TRBD2. In germline, CDR1 is MGHRA, CDR2 YSYEKL. The CDR3 extends over 15 amino acids. Unmatched junction bases numbered 8, after V lost 8 bases and J lost 0 bases. The CDR3 region is CASLRAGDSTDTQYF. CDR3 DNA sequence: TGCGCCAGCCTCCGGGCGGGGGATAGCACAGATACGCAGTATTTT.

This clonotype was counted only a few times. This sequence joins TRBV7-2 and TRBJ2-1, with D maybe TRBD2 (6 bases). Germline assignment: CDR1 SGHTA and CDR2 FQGNSA. The length of the CDR3 is 16 residues. Trimming removed 5 bases at V and 3 bases at J, with 17 bases between. The DNA of the CDR3 is TGTGCCAGCAGCCCCGGCTTCCAGGGACTCTACAATGAGCAGTTCTTC. Residues: CASSPGFQGLYNEQFF.

The chain carries TRBV27 and TRBJ1-1, with a possible D match to TRBD1 (5 bases). The CDR3 is 14 residues long. V was pared by 4 bases and J by 0 bases, with 9 bases between. Germline V gene sequence: CDR1 MNHEY, CDR2 SMNVEV (reference sequence). The CDR3 region is CASSSGWVNTEAFF. CDR3 DNA sequence: TGTGCCAGCAGTTCAGGGTGGGTGAACACTGAAGCTTTCTTT.

This clonotype has more than one count but fewer than ten. The chain employs TRBV9 and TRBJ2-2; 10 bases match TRBD2. The CDR3 totals 15 residues. With 7 bases clipped from V and 2 bases from J, the junction kept 5 bases outside the gene matches. Germline loops: CDR1 SGDLS, CDR2 YYNGEE. The CDR3, as DNA: TGTGCCAGCGCCGGACTAGCGGAAAACACCGGGGAGCTGTTTTTT. This gives the protein CASAGLAENTGELFF.

The rearrangement joins TRBV20-1 to TRBJ2-1, with D tentatively TRBD2 (6 bases). In germline, CDR1 is DFQATT, CDR2 SNEGSKA (reference sequence). V was trimmed by 0 bases and J by 8 bases, leaving 20 bases between them. The CDR3 is 16 amino acids. This CDR3 is CSARDPLTGLLDEQFF. The CDR3 DNA reads TGCAGTGCTAGAGACCCGCTAACGGGACTTCTCGATGAGCAGTTCTTC.

The V gene is TRBV9, the J gene TRBJ2-7; D is perhaps TRBD2 (6 bases). Per the germline V gene, CDR1 is SGDLS and CDR2 is YYNGEE. V was pared by 2 bases and J by 5 bases, with 17 bases between. The CDR3 sequence is 15 residues long. CDR3 DNA sequence: TGTGCCAGCAGCGTCTACGGGACTCCTCAGGACGAGCAGTACTTC. Protein sequence: CASSVYGTPQDEQYF.

This clonotype was picked up a small number of times. The chain joins TRBV10-3 to TRBJ1-3; D gene unclear. In germline, CDR1 is ENHRY, CDR2 SYGVKD. The CDR3 is 14 residues long. V lost 8 bases and J 0 bases, leaving 11 bases between the germline ends. CDR3 nucleotides: TGTGCCATCGGTGGCGAGAGCTCTGGAAACACCATATATTTT. It yields the protein CAIGGESSGNTIYF.